What follows describes a single T cell receptor (beta chain). Its antigen is as yet unknown. These data are taken from a study of T cell repertoires in cytomegalovirus infection. Study in general: Both CMV infection and a matching HLA type were indicated by public TCR beta signatures. Overall study findings and caveats: Predominance within the ex vivo response was attributable to HLA-C-restricted CMV-specific TCR beta clonotypes.

TCRdb reprocessed the reads with MiXCR, giving one entry per CDR3 protein. The repertoire includes about 200,000 distinct CDR3 sequences, 7.5% to 10% of them detected once, and approximately 4.6% sits in the top ten. The CDR3 totals 14 residues. Trimming removed 3 bases at V and 6 bases at J, with 16 bases between. The germline V gene has CDR1 DFQATT and CDR2 SNEGSKA (reference sequence). Specimen: PBMCs. The rearrangement uses TRBV20-1 and TRBJ2-3; D unresolved. The sequence came from a human donor in good health (CMV status not recorded). Some clones in this sample may be carry-over from other donors' samples. CDR3 DNA: TGCAGTGCTAGGGTGACGGGTCGTGAGGATACGCAGTATTTT. Translating it yields CSARVTGREDTQYF.